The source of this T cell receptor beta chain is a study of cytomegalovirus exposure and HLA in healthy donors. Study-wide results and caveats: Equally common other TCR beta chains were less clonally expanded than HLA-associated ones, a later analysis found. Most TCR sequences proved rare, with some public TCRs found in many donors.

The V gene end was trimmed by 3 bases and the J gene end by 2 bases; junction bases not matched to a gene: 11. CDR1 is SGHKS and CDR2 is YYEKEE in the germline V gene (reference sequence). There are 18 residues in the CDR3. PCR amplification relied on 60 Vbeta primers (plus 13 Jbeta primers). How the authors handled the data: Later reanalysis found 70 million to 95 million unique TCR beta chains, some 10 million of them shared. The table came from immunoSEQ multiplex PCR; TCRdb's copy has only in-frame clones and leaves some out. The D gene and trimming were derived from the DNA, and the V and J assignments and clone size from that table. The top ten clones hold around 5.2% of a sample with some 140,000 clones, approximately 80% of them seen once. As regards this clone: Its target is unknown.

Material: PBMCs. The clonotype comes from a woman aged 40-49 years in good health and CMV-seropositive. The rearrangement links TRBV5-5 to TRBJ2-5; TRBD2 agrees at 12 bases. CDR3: CASSSHSGLAGIQETQYF. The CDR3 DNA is TGTGCCAGCAGCTCACACTCAGGACTAGCGGGGATACAAGAGACCCAGTACTTC.